One sample yielded the 9 T cell receptor beta chains listed below, sequenced in a study of cytomegalovirus exposure and HLA in healthy donors. This PCR relied on a set of 60 Vbeta primers and 13 Jbeta primers. The table came from immunoSEQ multiplex PCR; TCRdb's copy has only in-frame clones and leaves some out. Here the sample spans about 150,000 clones, approximately 72% being singletons. Sequences were obtained from PBMCs. The receptors here all came from a man aged 18 to 29 in good health and CMV-seronegative.

The genes are TRBV9 and TRBJ2-1; 11 bases fit TRBD2. CDR1 and CDR2 from the germline V gene are SGDLS and YYNGEE. This CDR3 comprises 16 residues. The V segment lost 0 bases and the J segment 6 bases; nucleotides outside the gene matches: 5. The CDR3 loop is CASSVALAGGPNEQFF. For the CDR3, the DNA is TGTGCCAGCAGCGTAGCCTTAGCGGGGGGGCCCAATGAGCAGTTCTTC.

In this sample, this clone turned up a few times. V and J are TRBV5-1 and TRBJ1-2; possibly TRBD1 for D (6 bases). The CDR3 runs to 13 residues. CDR1 and CDR2 (germline): SGHRS, YFSETQ. The V end was cut by 4 bases, the J end by 3 bases, with 10 bases between. The CDR3 DNA reads TGCGCCAGCAGCCGGGGGGCTGACTATGGCTACACCTTC. Translated: CASSRGADYGYTF.

This chain joins TRBV5-1 and TRBJ1-6; 10 positions agree with TRBD1. Germline CDR1 reads SGHRS; CDR2 reads YFSETQ. V lost 4 bases to trimming and J lost 6 bases; unmatched junction nucleotides: 10. The CDR3 extends over 17 amino acids. As DNA, the CDR3 is TGCGCCAGCAGCGTGGGGGGACAGGGGCTTGGTAATTCACCCCTCCACTTT. This sequence encodes CASSVGGQGLGNSPLHF.

The chain is built from TRBV6-1 and TRBJ2-2, with 8 bases aligning to TRBD1. Germline values: CDR1 MNHNS, CDR2 SASEGT. This CDR3 is built from 16 residues. V was pared by 4 bases and J by 3 bases, with 7 bases of the junction left unmatched. DNA for the CDR3: TGTGCCAGCAGTGCAGGGGGCTATGGGGACACCGGGGAGCTGTTTTTT. It yields the protein CASSAGGYGDTGELFF.

The chain uses TRBV4-2 and TRBJ2-5, with 11 positions matching TRBD2. Per the germline V gene, CDR1 is LGHNA and CDR2 is YNFKEQ. This CDR3 region has 16 residues. The V segment lost 2 bases and the J segment 2 bases; nucleotides outside the gene matches: 4. The DNA of the CDR3 is TGTGCCAGCAGCCAAAGCGCTAGCGGGGGGCAAGAGACCCAGTACTTC. This encodes CASSQSASGGQETQYF.

This sequence joins TRBV5-1 and TRBJ1-3; TRBD1 aligns across 9 bases. Unmatched junction bases numbered 4, after V lost 2 bases and J lost 4 bases. Germline CDR1 SGHRS, CDR2 YFSETQ. This CDR3 contains 15 residues. The CDR3 coding sequence is TGCGCCAGCAGCTTTAACAGGGGGCCCGGAAACACCATATATTTT. This sequence encodes CASSFNRGPGNTIYF.

This clone was seen more than once but under ten times. The CDR3 sequence is CASSLGAGAPRTEAFF. CDR3 nucleotide sequence: TGTGCCAGCAGCTTAGGGGCAGGGGCCCCGAGGACTGAAGCTTTCTTT. The chain recombines TRBV13 with TRBJ1-1; a possible D gene is TRBD1 (6 bases). The length of the CDR3 is 16 residues. Trimming stripped 0 bases from V and 5 bases from J, with 16 bases between. Per the germline V gene, CDR1 is PRHDT and CDR2 is FYEKMQ (reference sequence). Full variable domain (rest looked up from reference TRBV13 and TRBJ1-1): AAGVIQSPRHLIKEKRETATLKCYPIPRHDTVYWYQQGPGQDPQFLISFYEKMQSDKGSIPDRFSAQQFSDYHSELNMSSLELGDSALYFCASSLGAGAPRTEAFFGQGTRLTVV.

The chain uses TRBV6-5 and TRBJ1-2; 9 positions agree with TRBD1. Germline V lookup: CDR1 MNHEY, CDR2 SVGAGI. V was clipped by 5 bases and J by 6 bases; unmatched bases: 7. The CDR3 covers 14 residues. The CDR3 DNA sequence: TGTGCCAGCAGTCCCGGGACAGGGACTAATGGCTACACCTTC. The encoded protein is CASSPGTGTNGYTF.

V and J are TRBV9 and TRBJ2-3; 8 bases agree with TRBD2. Trimming removed 4 bases from V and 6 bases from J; junction bases left unmatched: 13. CDR3 length equals 16 residues. Germline-derived CDR1 and CDR2 are SGDLS and YYNGEE. CDR3 DNA sequence: TGTGCCAGCAGCCCGGCGGGCGGCGGGGGGAAGGATACGCAGTATTTT. Its protein is CASSPAGGGGKDTQYF.